Only a few counts were recorded for the clone carrying this T cell receptor (beta chain). Its antigen is still unknown. The V gene's germline CDR1 is SQVTM and CDR2 ANQGSEA. V gave up 7 bases and J gave up 5 bases; unmatched junction bases: 7. The CDR3 spans 14 residues. The data are from a study of beta chain features in type 1 diabetes. Expressed TCRB transcripts were sequenced, since all the RNA that had been isolated was reverse transcribed. Roughly 3.5 million reads per sample on average were obtained from naive, central memory and regulatory T cell samples. Clones were read by immunoSEQ multiplex PCR, and TCRdb kept only the in-frame ones, dropping some. The sample includes about 710,000 clones, over 12% seen only once; the top ten take 0.035% to 0.045%. CD45RO/CCR7/CD25/CD127/CD95/CD27 sorting isolated CD4+ naive, central memory, regulatory and stem cell-like memory cells. Points from the study as a whole: Shorter TCRB CDR3s, moderately but significantly so, marked every one of the four CD4+ subsets in Type 1 diabetes patients.

The receptor's source is a man aged 18 to 29 with type 1 diabetes. V usage is TRBV29-1 and J usage is TRBJ2-2; TRBD1 matches at 10 bases. The sequenced sample was naive CD4+ T cells from blood. The CDR3 DNA follows: TGCAGCGCAATGCCGGGACAGGGGACCGGGGAGCTGTTTTTT. Its protein product is CSAMPGQGTGELFF.